This T cell receptor (beta chain) was identified during a study of cytomegalovirus exposure and HLA in healthy donors. Study-wide points: An analysis done earlier found most TCR beta V segments productive about 90% or about 30% of the time.

Primers: 60 Vbeta forward and 13 Jbeta reverse. The table came from immunoSEQ multiplex PCR; TCRdb's copy has only in-frame clones and leaves some out. The data show 150,000 to 200,000 clones, about 72% seen once. The V gene's germline CDR1 is SEHNR and CDR2 FQNEAQ (reference sequence). The CDR3 length is 15 residues. V gave up 8 bases and J gave up 2 bases, with 15 bases separating them. Comment on this clone: What it binds is unknown.

Sequencing used PBMCs. The chain carries TRBV7-9 and TRBJ1-4, with D unclear. The receptor comes from a girl under 18 in good health and CMV-seronegative. CDR3 nucleotides: TGTGCCAGCCTCCGTGGCGGACTCACTAATGAAAAACTGTTTTTT. This translates into CASLRGGLTNEKLFF.